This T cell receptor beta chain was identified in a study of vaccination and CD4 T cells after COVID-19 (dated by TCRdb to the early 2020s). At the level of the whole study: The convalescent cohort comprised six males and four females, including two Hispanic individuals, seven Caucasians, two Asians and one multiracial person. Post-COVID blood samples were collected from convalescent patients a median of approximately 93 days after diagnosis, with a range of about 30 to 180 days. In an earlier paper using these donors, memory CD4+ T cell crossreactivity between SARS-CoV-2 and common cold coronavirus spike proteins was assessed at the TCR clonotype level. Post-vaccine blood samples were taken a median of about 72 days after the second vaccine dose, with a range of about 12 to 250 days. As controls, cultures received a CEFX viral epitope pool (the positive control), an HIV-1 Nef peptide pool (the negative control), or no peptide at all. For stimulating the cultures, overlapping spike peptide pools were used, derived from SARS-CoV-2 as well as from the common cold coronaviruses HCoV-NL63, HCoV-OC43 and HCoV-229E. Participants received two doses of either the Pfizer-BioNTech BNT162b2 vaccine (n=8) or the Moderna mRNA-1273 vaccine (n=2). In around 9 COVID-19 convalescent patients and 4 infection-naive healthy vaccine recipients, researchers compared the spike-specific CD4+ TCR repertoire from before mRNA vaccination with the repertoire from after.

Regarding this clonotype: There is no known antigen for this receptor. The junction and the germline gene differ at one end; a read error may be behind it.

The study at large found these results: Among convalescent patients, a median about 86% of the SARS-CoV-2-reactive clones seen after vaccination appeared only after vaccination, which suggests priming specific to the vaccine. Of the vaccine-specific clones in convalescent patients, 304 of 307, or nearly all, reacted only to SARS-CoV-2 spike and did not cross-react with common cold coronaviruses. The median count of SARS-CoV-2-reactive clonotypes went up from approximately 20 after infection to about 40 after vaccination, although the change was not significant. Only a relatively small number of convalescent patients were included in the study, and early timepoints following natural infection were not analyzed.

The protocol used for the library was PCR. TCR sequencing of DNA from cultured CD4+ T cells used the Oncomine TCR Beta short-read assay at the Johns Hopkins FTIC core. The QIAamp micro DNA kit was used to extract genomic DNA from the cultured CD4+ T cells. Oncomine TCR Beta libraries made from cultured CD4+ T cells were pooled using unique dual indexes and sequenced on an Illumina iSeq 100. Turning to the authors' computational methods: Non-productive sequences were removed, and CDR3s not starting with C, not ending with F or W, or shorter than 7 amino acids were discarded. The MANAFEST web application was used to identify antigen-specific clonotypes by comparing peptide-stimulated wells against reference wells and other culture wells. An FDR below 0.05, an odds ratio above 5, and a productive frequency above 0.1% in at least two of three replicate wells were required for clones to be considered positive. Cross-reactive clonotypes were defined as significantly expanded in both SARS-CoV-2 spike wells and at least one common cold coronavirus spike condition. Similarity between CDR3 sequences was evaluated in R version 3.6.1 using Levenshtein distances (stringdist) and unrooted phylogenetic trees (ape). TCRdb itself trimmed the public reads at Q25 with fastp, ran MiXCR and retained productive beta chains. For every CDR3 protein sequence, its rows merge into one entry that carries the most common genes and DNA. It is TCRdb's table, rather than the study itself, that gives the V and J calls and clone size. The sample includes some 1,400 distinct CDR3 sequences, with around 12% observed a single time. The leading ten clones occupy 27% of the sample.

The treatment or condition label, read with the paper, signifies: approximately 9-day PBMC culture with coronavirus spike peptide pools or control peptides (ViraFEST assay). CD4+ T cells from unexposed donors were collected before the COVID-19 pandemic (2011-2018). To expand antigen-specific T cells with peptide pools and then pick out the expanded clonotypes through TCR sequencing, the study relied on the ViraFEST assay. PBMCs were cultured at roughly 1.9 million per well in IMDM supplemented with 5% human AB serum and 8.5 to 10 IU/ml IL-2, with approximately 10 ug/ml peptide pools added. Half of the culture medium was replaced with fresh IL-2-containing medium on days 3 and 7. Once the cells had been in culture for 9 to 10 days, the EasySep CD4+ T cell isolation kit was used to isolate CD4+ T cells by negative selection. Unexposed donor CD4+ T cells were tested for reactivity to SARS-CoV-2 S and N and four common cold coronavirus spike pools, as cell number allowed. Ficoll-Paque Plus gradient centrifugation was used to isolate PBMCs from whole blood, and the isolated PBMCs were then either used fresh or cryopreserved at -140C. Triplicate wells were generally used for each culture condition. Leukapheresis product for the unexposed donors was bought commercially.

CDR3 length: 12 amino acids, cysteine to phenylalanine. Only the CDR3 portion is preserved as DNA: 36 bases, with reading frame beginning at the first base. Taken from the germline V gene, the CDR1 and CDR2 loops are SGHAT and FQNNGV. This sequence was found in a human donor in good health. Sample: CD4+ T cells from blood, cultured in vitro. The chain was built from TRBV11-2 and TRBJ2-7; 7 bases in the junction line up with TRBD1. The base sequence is TGTGCCAGCAGCCTTTTAAGACAGGGCTTATCATTC. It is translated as CASSLLRQGLSF.